Listed below are T cell receptor beta chains from one sample, sequenced in a study of blood T cell repertoires in COVID-19. TCRdb's copy holds only in-frame clones and misses some; the assay was immunoSEQ multiplex PCR. The sample records about 75,000 clones, approximately 87% being singletons. Sample: peripheral blood. Every receptor here comes from a human donor in a cohort sampled during active COVID-19. CDR3s include the opening cysteine and the closing phenylalanine or tryptophan. The order of the fields is D gene, V gene, J gene, clone size, CDR3 DNA, CDR3 protein. A D gene is named only where the DNA matches it firmly. Some rows mark clone size as missing; the rest say once, few, many or name a class of expanded clone.

>NA|TRBV12-3/TRBV12-4|TRBJ2-3|NA
TGTGCCAGCAGTTGGCAGGGAGATACGCAGTATTTT
CASSWQGDTQYF
>NA|TRBV6-6|TRBJ1-5|NA
TGTGCCAGCAGCCCCCCTCGGGGGAAAAATCAGCCCCAGCATTTT
CASSPPRGKNQPQHF
>TRBD2|TRBV4-3|TRBJ2-4|NA
TGCGCCAGCAGCACTCGCGGCTCCGGGACTAGCGGGAGCTTCGGCAAAAACATTCAGTACTTC
CASSTRGSGTSGSFGKNIQYF
>NA|TRBV19|TRBJ1-6|NA
TGTGCCAGTAGTATTAGGTACGGAGCCGAGGTGAATTCACCCCTCCACTTT
CASSIRYGAEVNSPLHF
>TRBD2|TRBV6-2/TRBV6-3|TRBJ2-1|NA
TGTGCCAGCAGTTCAGCGGGAGTTTACAATGAGCAGTTCTTC
CASSSAGVYNEQFF
>NA|TRBV7-8|TRBJ1-6|few
TGTGCCAGCAGCTTTACAGACCCTCGAAATTCACCCCTCCACTTT
CASSFTDPRNSPLHF
>TRBD2|TRBV19|TRBJ2-1|once
TGTGCCAGTAGTATGTTCGGGACTAGCGGGGGGGATACCTACAATGAGCAGTTCTTC
CASSMFGTSGGDTYNEQFF
>TRBD2|TRBV28|TRBJ2-7|NA
TGTGCCAGCAGCGACGTGACTAGCGGGAGGTACGAGCAGTACTTC
CASSDVTSGRYEQYF
>TRBD1|TRBV4-1|TRBJ1-2|NA
TGCGCCAGCAGCCCGAGCCTCCCAACAGGGGGCAACTATGGCTACACCTTC
CASSPSLPTGGNYGYTF
>TRBD2|TRBV4-2|TRBJ2-1|NA
TGTGCCAGCAGCCAAGATCTTAGAGTTACTAGCGGGAGTCATGAGCAGTTCTTC
CASSQDLRVTSGSHEQFF
>NA|TRBV7-9|TRBJ2-2|NA
TGTGCCAGCAGCCCCCGGACAGTTAACACCGGGGAGCTGTTTTTT
CASSPRTVNTGELFF
>NA|TRBV4-3|TRBJ2-5|NA
TGCGCCAGCAGCCAAGATCATCGCTACTACCAAGAGACCCAGTACTTC
CASSQDHRYYQETQYF
>TRBD2|TRBV2|TRBJ2-5|NA
TGTGCCAGCAGTGAAATACTAGCGGGAACACAAGAGACCCAGTACTTC
CASSEILAGTQETQYF
>NA|TRBV5-4|TRBJ2-3|NA
TGTGCCAGCAGCTTACAGGGCACAGATACGCAGTATTTT
CASSLQGTDTQYF
>TRBD1|TRBV5-1|TRBJ1-1|NA
TGCGCCAGCAGCTTGATCGCAGGGGGGAACACTGAAGCTTTCTTT
CASSLIAGGNTEAFF
>NA|TRBV4-1|TRBJ2-3|NA
TGCGCCAGCAGCCAAGATCCCGGGATTAGCACAGATACGCAGTATTTT
CASSQDPGISTDTQYF
>NA|TRBV29-1|TRBJ1-1|NA
TGCAGCGTTGAAGAGGGGGGGAACACTGAAGCTTTCTTT
CSVEEGGNTEAFF
>TRBD1|TRBV5-6|TRBJ1-2|NA
TGTGCCAGCAGTTCACCGGGACAGGGGGAGGGCTACACCTTC
CASSSPGQGEGYTF
>NA|TRBV6-5|TRBJ2-1|NA
TGTGCCAGCAGTCAAACGTCGGCCCGGAGGGGTGAGCAGTTCTTC
CASSQTSARRGEQFF
>NA|TRBV6-2/TRBV6-3|TRBJ2-3|once
TGTGCCAGCAGTTACCTACCGGGGAGCACAGATACGCAGTATTTT
CASSYLPGSTDTQYF
>NA|TRBV7-2|TRBJ2-2|NA
TGTGCCAGCAGCTCCGCGGGACAGCCCACCGGGGAGCTGTTTTTT
CASSSAGQPTGELFF
>NA|TRBV2|TRBJ1-4|NA
TGTGCCAGCAAGGACGGGGCTAATGAAAAACTGTTTTTT
CASKDGANEKLFF
>NA|TRBV2|TRBJ1-3|NA
TGTGCCAGGGAGACAGACTCTGGAAACACCATATATTTT
CARETDSGNTIYF
>NA|TRBV5-6|TRBJ2-2|once
TGTGCCAGCAGCCAAGCTAGCACCGGGGAGCTGTTTTTT
CASSQASTGELFF
>NA|TRBV5-4|TRBJ2-7|NA
TGTGCCAGCAGCCCCGACGCGACTAGTACCTACGAGCAGTACTTC
CASSPDATSTYEQYF
>NA|TRBV5-4|TRBJ2-3|NA
TGTGCCAGCAGCTTCGCCGCGGGGAACACAGATACGCAGTATTTT
CASSFAAGNTDTQYF
>TRBD1|TRBV9|TRBJ2-1|once
TGTGCCAGCAGCAAAGGGACAGGGGAGCAGTTCTTC
CASSKGTGEQFF
>TRBD1|TRBV5-6|TRBJ2-3|NA
TGTGCCAGCAGCTCGGGACAGGGATCCGCAGATACGCAGTATTTT
CASSSGQGSADTQYF